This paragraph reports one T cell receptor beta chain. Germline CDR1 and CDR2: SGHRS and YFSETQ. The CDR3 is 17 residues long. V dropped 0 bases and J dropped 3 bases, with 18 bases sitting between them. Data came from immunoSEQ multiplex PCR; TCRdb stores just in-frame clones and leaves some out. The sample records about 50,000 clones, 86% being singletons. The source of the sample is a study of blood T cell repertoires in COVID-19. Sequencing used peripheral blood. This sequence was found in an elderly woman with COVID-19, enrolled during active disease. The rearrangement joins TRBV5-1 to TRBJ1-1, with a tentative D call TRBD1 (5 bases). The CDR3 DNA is TGCGCCAGCAGCTTGGCCGACCCGACTGGGGCGCACACTGAAGCTTTCTTT. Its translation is CASSLADPTGAHTEAFF.